This T cell receptor beta chain was recovered during a study of shared T cell receptors in the human thymus. Sequencing was performed with immunoSEQ multiplex PCR; in TCRdb, only in-frame clones are kept and a portion is missing. The sample shows hundreds of thousands of clones, 87% of them seen only once. Per the germline V gene, CDR1 is MDHEN and CDR2 is SYDVKM. V trimming: 3 bases; J trimming: 5 bases; junction bases outside the gene matches: 9. This CDR3 region has 16 residues. Separately, the same data were catalogued under a study of human thymus T cells. That paper states: Healthy Finnish infants undergoing corrective surgery for congenital heart defects provided the donor material. Thymus tissue was removed during corrective cardiac surgery. Thymic and blood repertoires appeared to show biased V and J gene usage.

Material: thymocytes. The V gene is TRBV28, the J gene TRBJ2-1; 8 positions match TRBD1. This TCR came from a boy under two years old with a congenital heart defect. CDR3 DNA: TGTGCCAGCAGTTTCCCCACAGGGGGAAGGGACAATGAGCAGTTCTTC. This encodes CASSFPTGGRDNEQFF.